One and the same sample provided the 5 T cell receptor beta chains below, sequenced in a study of blood T cell repertoires in COVID-19. Generated by immunoSEQ multiplex PCR, the TCRdb table keeps only in-frame clones and is missing some. The profile covers under 300,000 clones, with 75% to 90% appearing a single time and approximately 1.5% taken by the ten largest. Material: PBMCs or T cells enriched from blood (not recorded which). The receptor source for this set is a woman aged 40 to 55 who had recovered from COVID-19.

The chain recombines TRBV4-1 with TRBJ1-3, with D unclear. The CDR3 extends over 16 amino acids. V was shortened by 1 base and J by 4 bases, with 14 bases between the two germline ends. CDR1 is MGHRA and CDR2 is YSYEKL in the germline V gene. CDR3: CASSQAGPGKGNTIYF. In nucleotides, the CDR3 is TGCGCCAGCAGCCAAGCGGGTCCGGGTAAAGGAAACACCATATATTTT.

DNA for the CDR3: TGTGCCAGCAGTCGACAGGGGGCTAATGAAAAACTGTTTTTT. Protein: CASSRQGANEKLFF. The chain couples TRBV2 to TRBJ1-4; TRBD1 matches at 9 bases. Germline V lookup: CDR1 SNHLY, CDR2 FYNNEI. V was pared by 5 bases and J by 3 bases, with 1 base of the junction left unmatched. The CDR3 contains 14 residues.

This clone has just a few counts. The chain combines TRBV5-8 with TRBJ1-5; D may be TRBD1 (5 bases). Germline CDR1 reads SGHTS; CDR2 reads YDEGEE. The CDR3 is made up of 15 amino acids. Trimming left V 0 bases short and J 10 bases short, with 17 bases between. The CDR3 reads CASSLVSGVAEPQHF. The CDR3 DNA follows: TGTGCCAGCAGCTTGGTTTCGGGGGTCGCGGAACCCCAGCATTTT.

The chain employs TRBV9 and TRBJ2-2; 9 bases fit TRBD2. The junction had 9 bases not matched to a gene; V was cut back by 3 bases and J by 6 bases. The CDR3 length is 16 residues. Germline assignment: CDR1 SGDLS and CDR2 YYNGEE. CDR3 DNA sequence: TGTGCCAGCAGCGCTTCCGGGACTAGCAACGCCGGGGAGCTGTTTTTT. It codes for CASSASGTSNAGELFF.

J is TRBJ1-1 and V is TRBV2; TRBD1 is a possible D gene (6 bases). With 8 bases removed from V and 6 bases from J, the gap between germline ends came to 19 bases. Germline values: CDR1 SNHLY, CDR2 FYNNEI. The CDR3 runs to 14 residues. CDR3 protein: CASRLQGLRSEAFF. DNA for the CDR3: TGTGCCAGCCGACTTCAGGGGCTCAGGTCTGAAGCTTTCTTT.